These T cell receptor beta chains were read from a single sample in a study of cytomegalovirus exposure and HLA in healthy donors. Data came from immunoSEQ multiplex PCR; TCRdb stores just in-frame clones and leaves some out. The repertoire has about 69,000 clones, less than 95% of them found once; the top ten carry more than 0.8%. The sample comprised PBMCs. The receptors come from a woman aged 18-35 years in good health and CMV-seronegative. Both conserved end residues are part of each CDR3. The D gene is left open where the match is weak. Clone size is given for some rows only: seen once, a few or many times, or a class if the clone is expanded.

D gene	J gene	clone size	V gene	CDR3 DNA	CDR3 protein
-	TRBJ2-1	-	TRBV6-1	TGTGCCAGCAGTCCTTCTTTTTGGGGCGGTGAGCAGTTCTTC	CASSPSFWGGEQFF
TRBD2	TRBJ2-4	-	TRBV6-1	TGTGCCAGCAGTGTGGGGGGGGAGGAAAACATTCAGTACTTC	CASSVGGEENIQYF
TRBD1	TRBJ2-1	once	TRBV6-4	TGTGCCAGCACTGGGACAGGGGTTAATGAGCAGTTCTTC	CASTGTGVNEQFF
TRBD2	TRBJ2-3	-	TRBV7-7	TGTGCCAGCAGCTTGGGACTAGCGGGGGGAACAGATACGCAGTATTTT	CASSLGLAGGTDTQYF
-	TRBJ1-1	-	TRBV10-3	TGTGCCATCAGTGGCCAAGGGGGTGCGAACACTGAAGCTTTCTTT	CAISGQGGANTEAFF
-	TRBJ2-6	-	TRBV6-4	TGTGCCAGCAGTGCGGACAGTCCCTCTGGGGCCAACGTCCTGACTTTC	CASSADSPSGANVLTF
TRBD1	TRBJ2-7	-	TRBV10-3	TGTGCCATCAGATTGGGACAGGGAGTGGGCGAGCAGTACTTC	CAIRLGQGVGEQYF
-	TRBJ2-1	-	TRBV29-1	TGCAGCGTTGAGGGCGCGACCCCCTACAATGAGCAGTTCTTC	CSVEGATPYNEQFF
TRBD1	TRBJ2-6	-	TRBV4-3	TGCGCCAGCAGCCATGCCGGACAGGGGACGTCTGGGGCCAACGTCCTGACTTTC	CASSHAGQGTSGANVLTF
-	TRBJ2-1	few	TRBV9	TGTGCCAGCAGCGCCGCTCCTGGGACTTACAATGAGCAGTTCTTC	CASSAAPGTYNEQFF
TRBD1	TRBJ2-3	-	TRBV13	TGTGCCAGCAGCTTAGTAGGGACAGAGAACACAGATACGCAGTATTTT	CASSLVGTENTDTQYF
TRBD2	TRBJ2-5	-	TRBV15	TGTGCCACCAGCAGACGAGCGGGGGAAGAGACCCAGTACTTC	CATSRRAGEETQYF
TRBD2	TRBJ2-7	-	TRBV5-6	TGTGCCAGCAGTCTTAGCGGGAGCCCCTCCTACGAGCAGTACTTC	CASSLSGSPSYEQYF
-	TRBJ1-1	-	TRBV5-4	TGTGCCAGCAGCCGGGGGGGTGGTACGCCCACTGAAGCTTTCTTT	CASSRGGGTPTEAFF
-	TRBJ2-2	-	TRBV2	TGTGCCAGCAGTGAAGGGGTGGGGCACGGGGAGCTGTTTTTT	CASSEGVGHGELFF
-	TRBJ2-7	-	TRBV6-8	TGTGCCAGCAGTCGGGGGACCTCCTCCTACGAGCAGTACTTC	CASSRGTSSYEQYF
-	TRBJ1-2	-	TRBV28	TGTGCCAGCAGTTTAACCAGGCCAAATTTCCATGGCTACACCTTC	CASSLTRPNFHGYTF
TRBD2	TRBJ2-7	-	TRBV19	TGTGCCAGTAGTATAGGGGGGGGACTAGCGGGAGGTCTGATCGACGAGCAGTACTTC	CASSIGGGLAGGLIDEQYF
-	TRBJ2-5	-	TRBV2	TGTGCCAGCAGTGTTTCTCACAGCCAAGAGACCCAGTACTTC	CASSVSHSQETQYF
TRBD1	TRBJ1-6	-	TRBV9	TGTGCCAGCAGCGTAGCACCCATGGGGACAGGGAATTCACCCCTCCACTTT	CASSVAPMGTGNSPLHF
TRBD2	TRBJ2-5	once	TRBV7-3	TGTGCCAGCAGCCTTTCGACTAGCGGAGCTTTCGAGACCCAGTACTTC	CASSLSTSGAFETQYF
-	TRBJ2-5	-	TRBV9	TGTGCCAGCAGCGTACGGACACAAGAGACCCAGTACTTC	CASSVRTQETQYF
TRBD2	TRBJ2-7	-	TRBV9	TGTGCCAGCAGCACGGGCGGGGGGAGCTCCTACGAGCAGTACTTC	CASSTGGGSSYEQYF
TRBD2	TRBJ2-1	-	TRBV10-3	TGTGCCATCAGTGAGGAGCGGTTGGCGGGGGGGCGAAATGAGCAGTTCTTC	CAISEERLAGGRNEQFF
-	TRBJ2-5	-	TRBV2	TGTGCCAGCAGTGGAGCGGGACAGCACCAAGAGACCCAGTACTTC	CASSGAGQHQETQYF
TRBD1	TRBJ2-7	-	TRBV30	TGTGCCTGCCGGGACAGACACTACGAGCAGTACTTC	CACRDRHYEQYF
TRBD2	TRBJ2-3	few	TRBV10-3	TGTGCCAGTCTAGCGGGGGAGGCAGATACGCAGTATTTT	CASLAGEADTQYF
-	TRBJ1-1	-	TRBV7-9	TGTGCCAGCAGCTTAGGACAGAGCAACACTGAAGCTTTCTTT	CASSLGQSNTEAFF
TRBD2	TRBJ2-3	-	TRBV9	TGTGCCAGCAGCGCCGGACTAGGAGATACGCAGTATTTT	CASSAGLGDTQYF
-	TRBJ1-5	-	TRBV6-5	TGTGCCAGCAGTTACCGGGTTAGCAATCAGCCCCAGCATTTT	CASSYRVSNQPQHF
TRBD1	TRBJ2-7	-	TRBV5-1	TGCGCCAGCAGCTTGGGGGACAGTCTGGATTACGAGCAGTACTTC	CASSLGDSLDYEQYF
TRBD2	TRBJ2-7	-	TRBV29-1	TGCAGCGCGCGGACTAGCGGGGGACGTGAGCAGTACTTC	CSARTSGGREQYF
-	TRBJ2-5	-	TRBV7-9	TGTGCCAGCAGCTCGACAAAGCAAGAGACCCAGTACTTC	CASSSTKQETQYF
TRBD2	TRBJ2-7	-	TRBV27	TGTGCCAGCAGTTTAAGTCTAGCGGGGGCCTACGAGCAGTACTTC	CASSLSLAGAYEQYF
-	TRBJ2-7	-	TRBV6-5	TGTGCCAGCAGTCGTGACTCGCGGAAATACGAGCAGTACTTC	CASSRDSRKYEQYF
TRBD1	TRBJ2-2	-	TRBV12-5	TGTGCTAGTGGTTTGGCCGCGACAGGGGGCTCCGGGGAGCTGTTTTTT	CASGLAATGGSGELFF
TRBD2	TRBJ2-5	-	TRBV27	TGTGCCAGCAGTATCTCCGGGACTACTGGCGTTGAGCAGTACTTC	CASSISGTTGVEQYF
TRBD1	TRBJ1-1	-	TRBV29-1	TGCAGCTACCGAGGGGGACAGGGGGTCGTGGACACTGAAGCTTTCTTT	CSYRGGQGVVDTEAFF
TRBD2	TRBJ2-7	-	TRBV6-6	TGTGCCAGCAGTTACGGGGGGACTAGCTCTTACGAGCAGTACTTC	CASSYGGTSSYEQYF
TRBD2	TRBJ2-1	-	TRBV28	TGTGCCAGCAGTCAAGCGGGAGGAGCCTACAATGAGCAGTTCTTC	CASSQAGGAYNEQFF
-	TRBJ1-2	-	TRBV27	TGTGCCAGCAGTTTATCGCCAGGGTACGCGGGCTACACCTTC	CASSLSPGYAGYTF
-	TRBJ1-5	-	TRBV19	TGTGCCAGTAGTCCGCCGGGGAATGGGGTTAGCAATCAGCCCCAGCATTTT	CASSPPGNGVSNQPQHF
-	TRBJ2-2	once	TRBV27	TGTGCCTGCCGCGGCACTAGGAACACCGGGGAGCTGTTTTTT	CACRGTRNTGELFF
TRBD1	TRBJ1-5	-	TRBV11-2	TGTGCCAGCAGCATCGGGACAGCTGTGAATCAGCCCCAGCATTTT	CASSIGTAVNQPQHF
TRBD2	TRBJ2-7	once	TRBV7-2	TGTGCCAGCAGCATAATTGGGACTAGCGGGGGCCAGGGGGAGCAGTACTTC	CASSIIGTSGGQGEQYF
-	TRBJ1-3	-	TRBV19	TGTGCCAGCCAGCGACAGGGAAACACCATATATTTT	CASQRQGNTIYF